The 10 T cell receptor beta chains listed next were all sequenced from one sample in a study of T cell repertoires in cytomegalovirus infection. No cognate antigen is known for these TCRs. MiXCR, run by TCRdb on the reads, gives a single entry per CDR3 protein. The profile shows about 220,000 distinct CDR3 sequences, 35% to 45% of them singletons. This specimen consisted of CD8+ T cells from cultured PBMCs, obtained from culture after CMV antigen stimulation. The receptors derive from a human donor in good health (CMV status not recorded). Some clones in this sample may be carry-over from other donors' samples.

There are a few counts of this clonotype. V gene TRBV7-2 combines with J gene TRBJ2-7; TRBD2 matches 8 bases. V was clipped by 5 bases and J by 1 base; unmatched bases: 7. The CDR3 extends over 15 amino acids. Germline values: CDR1 SGHTA, CDR2 FQGNSA. The CDR3 sequence is CASSQGLAVSYEQYF. The CDR3 nucleotides are TGTGCCAGCAGCCAAGGACTAGCCGTATCCTACGAGCAGTACTTC.

The rearrangement uses TRBV5-6 and TRBJ2-1, with TRBD2 matching 8 bases. The V segment lost 0 bases and the J segment 4 bases; nucleotides outside the gene matches: 3. The germline gives CDR1 SGHDT, CDR2 YYEEEE. This CDR3 contains 15 residues. CDR3 loop: CASSLERGWYNEQFF. The CDR3 nucleotides read TGTGCCAGCAGCTTGGAGCGGGGGTGGTACAATGAGCAGTTCTTC.

The rearrangement joins TRBV9 to TRBJ1-2; 7 positions agree with TRBD1. With 4 bases clipped from V and 3 bases from J, the junction kept 6 bases outside the gene matches. There are 14 residues in the CDR3. CDR1 is SGDLS, CDR2 YYNGEE, per germline. The CDR3 spells CASSPTGAYYGYTF. The CDR3 DNA is TGTGCCAGCAGCCCAACAGGGGCTTACTATGGCTACACCTTC.

The chain has TRBV29-1 and TRBJ2-7, with D uncertain. CDR3 length: 11 residues. Trimming took 7 bases from V and 7 from J, leaving 14 bases between them. CDR1 SQVTM and CDR2 ANQGSEA come from the germline V gene. CDR3 sequence (DNA): TGCAGCGGTGACTTGGGTGGGGAGCAGTACTTC. Its translation is CSGDLGGEQYF.

CDR3 in amino acids: CASSIRGLNEKLFF. In DNA form, the CDR3 reads TGTGCCAGTAGTATCAGGGGCCTGAATGAAAAACTGTTTTTT. This chain uses TRBV19 with TRBJ1-4; D perhaps matches TRBD1 (6 bases). The CDR3 runs to 14 residues. From germline, CDR1 is LNHDA and CDR2 SQIVND (reference sequence). V was cut by 3 bases and J by 5 bases, with 10 bases left in between.

This chain uses TRBV9 with TRBJ1-6, with D unresolved. Trimming left V 4 bases short and J 0 bases short, with 8 bases between. From germline, CDR1 is SGDLS and CDR2 YYNGEE. The length of the CDR3 is 15 residues. The CDR3 nucleotides read TGTGCCAGCAGCTCCGAGGGCTCCTATAATTCACCCCTCCACTTT. Its translation is CASSSEGSYNSPLHF. Complete variable domain (other parts from reference TRBV9 and TRBJ1-6): DSGVTQTPKHLITATGQRVTLRCSPRSGDLSVYWYQQSLDQGLQFLIQYYNGEERAKGNILERFSAQQFPDLHSELNLSSLELGDSALYFCASSSEGSYNSPLHFGNGTRLTVT.

This clonotype was recorded a few times. V usage is TRBV12-3 or TRBV12-4 and J usage is TRBJ2-1; 9 nucleotides agree with TRBD1. J was trimmed by 7 bases and V by 9 bases; bases with no gene match: 10. There are 14 residues in the CDR3. CDR3: CASQPGQGLNEQFF. CDR3 DNA sequence: TGTGCCAGTCAACCGGGACAGGGTTTGAATGAGCAGTTCTTC.

The chain links TRBV7-8 to TRBJ1-2; maybe TRBD1 (5 bases). Per the germline V gene, CDR1 is SGHVS and CDR2 is FQNEAQ. V was pared by 6 bases and J by 6 bases, with 17 bases between. The CDR3 is 14 residues long. The CDR3 coding sequence is TGTGCCAGCAGTCCGAACGGGGGGAAGGATGGCTACACCTTC. Protein product: CASSPNGGKDGYTF.

As concerns this clonotype: It may be a read error: a sequence one base away is much more abundant. The rearrangement uses TRBV7-2 and TRBJ1-1; D not resolved. Germline V gene data show CDR1 as SGHTA and CDR2 as FQGNSA. This CDR3 is built from 15 residues. CDR3 protein: CATSSGTQSRTEAFF. Written as DNA, the CDR3 is TGTGCCACCAGCTCGGGAACGCAGTCTCGCACTGAAGCTTTCTTT.

This clonotype was counted only a few times. CDR3 DNA sequence: TGTGCCAGCAGCTTTCCTCGGGTGTTCCCTAGCACAGATACGCAGTATTTT. Translation: CASSFPRVFPSTDTQYF. V usage is TRBV11-2 and J usage is TRBJ2-3, with D unresolved. The CDR3 has 17 amino acids. Germline V lookup: CDR1 SGHAT, CDR2 FQNNGV. Trimming took 3 bases from V and 0 from J, leaving 16 bases between them.